This T cell receptor (beta chain) was observed in a study of PD-1 blockade in classical Hodgkin lymphoma. Repertoires were generated with immunoSEQ multiplex PCR, while TCRdb's copy carries only in-frame clones and drops some. Of some 90,000 clones listed, about three quarters are singletons. Regarding this clone: Its specificity is not known.

Notes on the study in general: Newly diagnosed patients reportedly had lower baseline TCR diversity than healthy donors. Baseline diversity in complete responders resembled that of newly diagnosed patients.

The CDR3 has 15 residues. Between the trimmed V and J ends, which lost 5 bases and 4 bases, there was a span of 16 bases. CDR1 is LNHDA and CDR2 is SQIVND in the germline V gene (reference sequence). The time point is: cycle 4 day 1 (C4D1), after five to seven weeks of nivolumab. Patients all relapsed after autologous stem cell transplantation, and there was variation in brentuximab vedotin exposure. The V gene is TRBV19, the J gene TRBJ2-3, with D possibly matching TRBD2 (5 bases). Source: peripheral blood mononuclear cells (PBMCs), taken before the fourth cycle of nivolumab. The sequence came from a human donor with classical Hodgkin lymphoma. The CDR3 region is CASSSLAVPPDTQYF. The CDR3 DNA is TGTGCCAGTAGTTCTCTAGCTGTTCCCCCAGATACGCAGTATTTT.